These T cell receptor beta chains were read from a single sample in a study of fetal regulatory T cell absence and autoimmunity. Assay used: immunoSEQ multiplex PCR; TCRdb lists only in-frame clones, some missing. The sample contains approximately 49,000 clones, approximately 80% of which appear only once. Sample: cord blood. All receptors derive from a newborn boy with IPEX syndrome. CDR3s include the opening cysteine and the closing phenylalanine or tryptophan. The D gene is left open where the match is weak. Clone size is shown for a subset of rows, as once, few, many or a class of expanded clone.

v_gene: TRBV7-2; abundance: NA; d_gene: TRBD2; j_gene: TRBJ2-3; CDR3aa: CASSLAGGATDTQYF; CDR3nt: TGTGCCAGCAGCCTCGCCGGGGGGGCCACAGATACGCAGTATTTT
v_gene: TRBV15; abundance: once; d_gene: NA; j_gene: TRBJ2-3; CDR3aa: CATSRGAHTDTQYF; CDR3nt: TGTGCCACCAGCAGAGGGGCACACACAGATACGCAGTATTTT
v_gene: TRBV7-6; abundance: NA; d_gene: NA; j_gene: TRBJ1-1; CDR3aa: CASSLAPQGTEAFF; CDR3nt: TGTGCCAGCAGCTTAGCTCCGCAGGGCACTGAAGCTTTCTTT
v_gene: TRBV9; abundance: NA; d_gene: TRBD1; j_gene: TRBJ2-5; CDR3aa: CASSVEGAGGRETQYF; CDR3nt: TGTGCCAGCAGCGTAGAAGGGGCAGGGGGCCGAGAGACCCAGTACTTC
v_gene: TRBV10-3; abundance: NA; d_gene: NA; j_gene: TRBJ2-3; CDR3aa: CAIRADTSTDTQYF; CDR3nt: TGTGCCATCAGAGCGGATACCAGCACAGATACGCAGTATTTT
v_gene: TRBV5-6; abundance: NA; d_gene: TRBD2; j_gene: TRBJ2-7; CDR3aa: CASSTGLAGTIASSYEQYF; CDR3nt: TGTGCCAGCAGCACCGGACTAGCGGGAACAATAGCGAGCTCCTACGAGCAGTACTTC
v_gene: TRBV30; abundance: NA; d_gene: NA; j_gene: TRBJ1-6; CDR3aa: CAWSPGANSPLHF; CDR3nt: TGTGCCTGGAGTCCCGGAGCTAATTCACCCCTCCACTTT
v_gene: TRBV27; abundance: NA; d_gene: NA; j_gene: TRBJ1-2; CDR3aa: CASSLHGYTF; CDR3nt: TGTGCCAGCAGTTTGCATGGCTACACCTTC
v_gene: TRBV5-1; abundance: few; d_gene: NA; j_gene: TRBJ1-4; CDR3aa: CASSLEGNEKLFF; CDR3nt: TGCGCCAGCAGCTTGGAAGGGAATGAAAAACTGTTTTTT
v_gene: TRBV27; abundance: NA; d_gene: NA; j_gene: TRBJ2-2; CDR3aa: CASSFSPHGELFF; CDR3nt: TGTGCCAGCAGTTTCTCTCCCCACGGGGAGCTGTTTTTT
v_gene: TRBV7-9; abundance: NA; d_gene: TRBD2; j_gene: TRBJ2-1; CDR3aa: CASSFLSGKPKNEQFF; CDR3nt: TGTGCCAGCAGCTTCCTGAGCGGGAAACCTAAGAATGAGCAGTTCTTC
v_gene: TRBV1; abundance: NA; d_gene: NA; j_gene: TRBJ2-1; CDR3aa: CTSSSSGGDNEQFF; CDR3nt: TGCACCAGCAGCTCTAGCGGGGGGGACAATGAGCAGTTCTTC
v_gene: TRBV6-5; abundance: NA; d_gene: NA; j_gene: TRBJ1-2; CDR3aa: CASSYEGNGYTF; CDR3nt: TGTGCCAGCAGTTACGAAGGGAACGGCTACACCTTC